The 32 T cell receptor beta chains listed next were all sequenced from one sample in a study of blood T cell repertoires in COVID-19. Sequencing used immunoSEQ multiplex PCR; TCRdb keeps in-frame clones, though not all of them. The sample has fewer than 500,000 clones; around 89% are singletons. Sequences were obtained from peripheral blood. The receptors originated from a woman in her twenties or thirties with acute or convalescent COVID-19.

V is TRBV15 and J is TRBJ2-5; the D gene is possibly TRBD2 (7 bases). This CDR3 is built from 16 residues. V was pared by 0 bases and J by 5 bases, with 16 bases between. Germline lookup yields CDR1 LNHNV and CDR2 YYDKDF (reference sequence). This chain's CDR3 is CATSRDTGGHRETQYF. The DNA of the CDR3 is TGTGCCACCAGCAGAGATACGGGGGGCCACCGGGAGACCCAGTACTTC.

The rearrangement uses TRBV11-2 and TRBJ2-5; TRBD2 matches 9 bases. The CDR3 extends over 18 amino acids. The germline V gene encodes CDR1 SGHAT and CDR2 FQNNGV. V lost 4 bases to trimming and J lost 5 bases; unmatched junction nucleotides: 17. The CDR3 is CASSSLGGRGGQGETQYF. The DNA for the CDR3 is TGTGCCAGCAGCTCCCTTGGAGGGCGGGGGGGCCAGGGTGAGACCCAGTACTTC.

The rearrangement joins TRBV6-2 or TRBV6-3 to TRBJ2-3, with D maybe TRBD1 (6 bases). The CDR3 totals 14 residues. In germline, CDR1 is MNHEY, CDR2 SVGEGT. V lost 4 bases and J 1 base, leaving 9 bases between the germline ends. CDR3 region: CASSFGQRTDTQYF. CDR3 bases: TGTGCCAGCAGTTTCGGACAGCGCACAGATACGCAGTATTTT.

The CDR3 here is CASSPDSNTQYF. The CDR3 bases are TGTGCCAGCAGTCCGGACAGTAATACGCAGTATTTT. This chain joins TRBV12-3 or TRBV12-4 and TRBJ2-3, with D tentatively TRBD1 (6 bases). There are 12 residues in the CDR3. The V end lost 5 bases, the J end lost 7 bases, and 10 bases lay between the germline ends.

This clone was seen a handful of times. The chain is built from TRBV18 and TRBJ2-2; 8 bases align to TRBD1. The CDR3 sequence is 14 residues long. J was trimmed by 4 bases and V by 2 bases; bases with no gene match: 0. Germline V gene lookup returns CDR1 KGHSH and CDR2 LQKENI. The CDR3 region is CASSPTGGTGELFF. Here the CDR3 DNA reads TGTGCCAGCTCACCAACAGGGGGCACCGGGGAGCTGTTTTTT.

The V call is TRBV18, the J call TRBJ2-3, with TRBD1 matching over 8 bases. This CDR3 contains 16 residues. The germline V gene encodes CDR1 KGHSH and CDR2 LQKENI. The V gene end was trimmed by 0 bases and the J gene end by 0 bases; junction bases not matched to a gene: 2. The CDR3: CASSPPNRGSTDTQYF. CDR3 nucleotides: TGTGCCAGCTCACCACCGAACAGGGGGAGCACAGATACGCAGTATTTT.

This clone came up a few times. This chain uses TRBV7-2 with TRBJ2-3, with D maybe TRBD2 (6 bases). V was cut by 5 bases and J by 4 bases, with 13 bases left in between. Germline values: CDR1 SGHTA, CDR2 FQGNSA. The CDR3 is 14 amino acids. The CDR3 spells CASSLGTAADTQYF. Written as DNA, the CDR3 is TGTGCCAGCAGCCTCGGGACTGCAGCAGATACGCAGTATTTT.

This sequence joins TRBV27 and TRBJ2-3; 7 bases are a match to TRBD2. V shed 6 bases, J shed 8 bases, and the junction held 17 bases outside the gene matches. The CDR3 consists of 16 residues. Germline CDR1 MNHEY, CDR2 SMNVEV (reference sequence). The CDR3 DNA sequence: TGTGCCAGCAGGGGAGGACTAGGACACCTGCTTGGTACGCAGTATTTT. Protein product: CASRGGLGHLLGTQYF.

This clone was picked up one time. The chain combines TRBV13 with TRBJ2-1, with 7 bases aligning to TRBD1. The CDR3 covers 13 residues. The germline CDR1 and CDR2 sequences are PRHDT and FYEKMQ (reference sequence). V dropped 7 bases and J dropped 6; count of bases not matched to a gene: 6. The CDR3 reads CASTSTGVNEQFF. DNA of the CDR3: TGTGCCAGCACCTCCACAGGGGTCAATGAGCAGTTCTTC.

Only a few counts were recorded for this clone. The V call is TRBV6-5, the J call TRBJ1-4, with 7 bases matching TRBD1. From germline, CDR1 is MNHEY and CDR2 SVGAGI. This CDR3 region has 15 residues. The ends lost 6 bases at V and 8 bases at J; junction bases unmatched: 12. CDR3 region: CASRPDRASREKLFF. The CDR3, as DNA: TGTGCCAGCAGGCCCGACAGGGCGTCACGCGAAAAACTGTTTTTT.

This sequence joins TRBV29-1 and TRBJ2-2, with 9 nucleotides matching TRBD1. This CDR3 spans 13 amino acids. CDR1 SQVTM and CDR2 ANQGSEA come from the germline V gene. After removal of 4 bases from V and 6 bases from J, the junction contained 3 bases not matched to a gene. The CDR3 loop is CSVGRQGAGELFF. Written as DNA, the CDR3 is TGCAGCGTTGGACGACAGGGGGCCGGGGAGCTGTTTTTT.

V gene TRBV11-2 combines with J gene TRBJ2-5; 7 bases are shared with TRBD2. This CDR3 comprises 18 residues. V gave up 6 bases and J gave up 0 bases; unmatched junction bases: 16. Germline lookup yields CDR1 SGHAT and CDR2 FQNNGV. CDR3 in amino acids: CASRPPAWASGYQETQYF. The CDR3 bases are TGTGCCAGCAGACCCCCGGCCTGGGCTAGCGGATACCAAGAGACCCAGTACTTC.

The chain joins TRBV6-1 to TRBJ1-1, with D perhaps TRBD1 (5 bases). V gave up 2 bases and J gave up 6 bases, with 10 bases separating them. Germline CDR1 reads MNHNS; CDR2 reads SASEGT. The CDR3 sequence is 13 residues long. The CDR3 sequence is CASSERAGAEAFF. The CDR3 DNA reads TGTGCCAGCAGTGAAAGGGCGGGGGCTGAAGCTTTCTTT.

This clone was detected a few times. The V call is TRBV6-6, the J call TRBJ1-6; 7 nucleotides align to TRBD1. J was trimmed by 13 bases and V by 5 bases; bases with no gene match: 14. The CDR3 sequence is 15 residues long. Germline CDR1 is MNHNY and CDR2 is SVGAGI (reference sequence). CDR3 sequence reads: CASSAGQVLGSPLHF. DNA for the CDR3: TGTGCCAGCAGTGCAGGACAGGTTCTTGGTTCGCCCCTCCACTTT.

The V call is TRBV9, the J call TRBJ2-7, with D possibly matching TRBD1 (6 bases). Looked up from germline, CDR1 is SGDLS and CDR2 is YYNGEE. V lost 4 bases and J 7 bases, leaving 18 bases between the germline ends. The CDR3 spans 14 residues. CDR3 sequence reads: CASSSPTGLGEQYF. The CDR3 nucleotides are TGTGCCAGCAGCTCCCCGACAGGCCTTGGAGAGCAGTACTTC.

V and J are TRBV27 and TRBJ1-2; D is uncertain. CDR1 and CDR2 from the germline V gene are MNHEY and SMNVEV (reference sequence). Trimming removed 6 bases at V and 8 bases at J, with 22 bases between. The CDR3 is 15 residues long. Here the CDR3 reads CASSRGPRIGIGYTF. The DNA for the CDR3 is TGTGCCAGCAGCCGAGGCCCCCGGATAGGTATAGGCTACACCTTC.

The rearrangement uses TRBV2 and TRBJ2-1; 8 positions match TRBD1. J gave up 0 bases and V 6 bases, and 7 bases lay outside the gene matches. CDR1 and CDR2 (germline): SNHLY, FYNNEI. This CDR3 comprises 16 residues. The DNA of the CDR3 is TGTGCCAGCAGCCAGGGGGGACAGGCCTCCTACAATGAGCAGTTCTTC. Translation gives CASSQGGQASYNEQFF. Full variable domain (outside the CDR3, taken from reference TRBV2 and TRBJ2-1): EPEVTQTPSHQVTQMGQEVILRCVPISNHLYFYWYRQILGQKVEFLVSFYNNEISEKSEIFDDQFSVERPDGSNFTLKIRSTKLEDSAMYFCASSQGGQASYNEQFFGPGTRLTVL.

The chain's CDR3 is CASSLGTDSPSYEQYF. The CDR3 region has the DNA TGCGCCAGCAGCCTAGGGACAGATTCCCCATCATACGAGCAGTACTTC. The chain couples TRBV5-1 to TRBJ2-7, with 7 bases that match TRBD1. CDR1 and CDR2 from the germline V gene are SGHRS and YFSETQ. This CDR3 has 16 amino acids. The junction had 14 bases not matched to a gene; V was cut back by 4 bases and J by 4 bases.

The chain combines TRBV10-3 with TRBJ1-5; TRBD1 is a possible D gene (6 bases). The CDR3 length is 14 residues. Germline CDR1 and CDR2: ENHRY and SYGVKD. The V end was cut by 4 bases, the J end by 7 bases, with 14 bases between. The CDR3 DNA follows: TGTGCCATCAGTGTAGGCAGGGGTGGACAGCCCCAGCATTTT. Its protein is CAISVGRGGQPQHF.

V and J are TRBV5-1 and TRBJ1-6, with 8 bases matching TRBD1. This CDR3 contains 15 residues. Germline V gene sequence: CDR1 SGHRS, CDR2 YFSETQ. Trimming took 4 bases from V and 9 from J; bases not matched to a gene: 9. CDR3 sequence: CASSASGQVGSPLHF. The CDR3 coding sequence is TGCGCCAGCAGCGCCTCGGGACAGGTGGGTTCACCCCTCCACTTT. The whole variable domain, remainder taken from reference TRBV5-1 and TRBJ1-6, is KAGVTQTPRYLIKTRGQQVTLSCSPISGHRSVSWYQQTPGQGLQFLFEYFSETQRNKGNFPGRFSGRQFSNSRSEMNVSTLELGDSALYLCASSASGQVGSPLHFGNGTRLTVT.

This chain uses TRBV7-9 with TRBJ1-1; no definite D call. CDR1 is SEHNR and CDR2 is FQNEAQ in the germline V gene (reference sequence). The CDR3 covers 14 residues. Trimming took off 5 bases at V and 3 bases at J, with 13 bases between the two ends. In DNA form, the CDR3 reads TGTGCCAGCAGCCCCGGCGGGTCTTACACTGAAGCTTTCTTT. It is translated as CASSPGGSYTEAFF.

The chain is built from TRBV9 and TRBJ2-3; TRBD2 is a possible D gene (7 bases). The CDR3 has 14 amino acids. Germline V gives CDR1 SGDLS, CDR2 YYNGEE. V lost 3 bases and J 5 bases, leaving 13 bases between the germline ends. CDR3 nucleotide sequence: TGTGCCAGCAGCGCTGGGGGGGCCAGAGATACGCAGTATTTT. This sequence encodes CASSAGGARDTQYF.

The chain links TRBV4-1 to TRBJ1-2; a weak D match, TRBD1 (5 bases). This CDR3 region has 13 residues. Germline V CDR1 and CDR2: MGHRA, YSYEKL. The germline V and J ends were trimmed by 3 bases and 4 bases, with 9 bases remaining between them. The CDR3 nucleotides read TGCGCCAGCAGCCAGGGGGGTACCTATGGCTACACCTTC. Residues: CASSQGGTYGYTF.

The V and J genes are TRBV2 and TRBJ1-4; unclear D gene. This CDR3 is built from 15 residues. V gave up 7 bases and J gave up 0 bases, with 12 bases separating them. Germline assignment: CDR1 SNHLY and CDR2 FYNNEI. Here the CDR3 reads CASNGALATNEKLFF. The DNA for the CDR3 is TGTGCCAGCAATGGAGCCCTTGCAACTAATGAAAAACTGTTTTTT. The whole variable domain, remainder taken from reference TRBV2 and TRBJ1-4, is EPEVTQTPSHQVTQMGQEVILRCVPISNHLYFYWYRQILGQKVEFLVSFYNNEISEKSEIFDDQFSVERPDGSNFTLKIRSTKLEDSAMYFCASNGALATNEKLFFGSGTQLSVL.

V is TRBV5-1 and J is TRBJ1-5; 9 nucleotides align to TRBD1. The CDR3 consists of 15 residues. V lost 0 bases to trimming and J lost 7 bases; unmatched junction nucleotides: 5. Germline V gene lookup returns CDR1 SGHRS and CDR2 YFSETQ. CDR3 in amino acids: CASSLGDRVGQPQHF. In DNA form, the CDR3 reads TGCGCCAGCAGCTTGGGGGACAGGGTGGGGCAGCCCCAGCATTTT.

The CDR3 here is CASRQTGSGYTF. The CDR3 DNA is TGTGCCAGCAGGCAGACAGGGTCTGGCTACACCTTC. This chain connects TRBV2 to TRBJ1-2, with 7 bases lining up with TRBD1. In germline, CDR1 is SNHLY, CDR2 FYNNEI. This CDR3 is 12 amino acids long. Unmatched junction bases numbered 5, after V lost 6 bases and J lost 7 bases.

The chain recombines TRBV11-1 with TRBJ2-7; 9 nucleotides agree with TRBD2. V was pared by 3 bases and J by 5 bases, with 8 bases of the junction left unmatched. CDR1 is SGHAT and CDR2 is FQDESV in the germline V gene (reference sequence). The CDR3 covers 15 residues. This CDR3 reads CASSLGAGGLNEQYF. CDR3 nucleotides: TGTGCCAGCAGCTTGGGTGCGGGGGGGCTGAACGAGCAGTACTTC.

The V and J genes are TRBV2 and TRBJ2-5; D not certain. There are 13 residues in the CDR3. V was clipped by 7 bases and J by 5 bases, with 14 bases between them. Germline CDR1 SNHLY, CDR2 FYNNEI. The CDR3 sequence: CASTMTLVETQYF. CDR3 DNA: TGTGCCAGCACCATGACTCTGGTGGAGACCCAGTACTTC. Based on the CDR3 plus reference TRBV2 and TRBJ2-5, the full variable domain is EPEVTQTPSHQVTQMGQEVILRCVPISNHLYFYWYRQILGQKVEFLVSFYNNEISEKSEIFDDQFSVERPDGSNFTLKIRSTKLEDSAMYFCASTMTLVETQYFGPGTRLLVL.

J is TRBJ2-3 and V is TRBV5-1, with TRBD2 identical over 7 bases. J lost 4 bases, V lost 6 bases, and 5 bases had no gene match. The germline CDR1 and CDR2 sequences are SGHRS and YFSETQ. The CDR3 totals 13 residues. CDR3 region: CASMRGGADTQYF. CDR3 in DNA: TGCGCCAGCATGCGTGGGGGGGCAGATACGCAGTATTTT.

This rearrangement joins TRBV7-8 to TRBJ2-3, with TRBD2 matching 8 bases. Losses at the gene ends were 1 base for V and 4 bases for J; bases not matched to a gene: 7. The length of the CDR3 is 16 residues. Germline assignment: CDR1 SGHVS and CDR2 FQNEAQ. The DNA of the CDR3 is TGTGCCAGCAGCTTAGTTACCGGGGGGGCCGCAGATACGCAGTATTTT. Protein sequence: CASSLVTGGAADTQYF.

The table lists this clone with a few counts. The gene calls are TRBV29-1 and TRBJ2-5; D not resolved. V gave up 4 bases and J gave up 2 bases, with 11 bases separating them. CDR3 size: 13 residues. Germline CDR1 and CDR2: SQVTM and ANQGSEA. The CDR3 DNA follows: TGCAGCGTTGTTCATCCGGTACAAGAGACCCAGTACTTC. Amino acid sequence: CSVVHPVQETQYF.

The genes are TRBV6-5 and TRBJ1-4, with D unresolved. Trimming cost V 8 bases and J 11 bases, with 12 bases left between them. The germline CDR1 and CDR2 sequences are MNHEY and SVGAGI. CDR3 size: 11 residues. CDR3: CASGGSHKLFF. CDR3 DNA: TGTGCCAGCGGAGGCAGTCATAAACTGTTTTTT.